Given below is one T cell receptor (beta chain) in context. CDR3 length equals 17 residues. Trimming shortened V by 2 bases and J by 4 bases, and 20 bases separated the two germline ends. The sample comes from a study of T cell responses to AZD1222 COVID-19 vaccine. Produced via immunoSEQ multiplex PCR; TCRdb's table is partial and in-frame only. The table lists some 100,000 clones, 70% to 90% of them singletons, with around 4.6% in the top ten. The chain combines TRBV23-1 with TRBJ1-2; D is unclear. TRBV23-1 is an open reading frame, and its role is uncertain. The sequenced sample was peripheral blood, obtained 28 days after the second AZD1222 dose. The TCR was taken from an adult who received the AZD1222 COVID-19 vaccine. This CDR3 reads CASSQTPASEISYGYTF. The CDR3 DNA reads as TGCGCCAGCAGTCAAACTCCAGCGTCGGAGATCTCCTATGGCTACACCTTC.